The rows below give T cell receptor beta chains drawn from one sample of a study of cytomegalovirus exposure and HLA in healthy donors. The data were produced by immunoSEQ multiplex PCR, yet TCRdb's version contains in-frame clones alone and is incomplete. The sample carries some 200,000 clones, more than 75% recorded once. Sequenced sample: PBMCs. The source is a girl under three years old in good health and CMV-seronegative. The CDR3 runs from the conserved cysteine through the conserved F or W. The D gene is left open where the match is weak. Clone size is given for some rows only: seen once, a few or many times, or a class if the clone is expanded.

15	TRBD1	TRBV5-1	NA	TRBJ2-3	TGCGCCAGCAGACCGCAGGGGGTAAGCACAGATACGCAGTATTTT	CASRPQGVSTDTQYF
16	TRBD2	TRBV5-1	once	TRBJ2-3	TGCGCCAGCAGCTTGGGGCTAGCGGGAGGTACAGATACGCAGTATTTT	CASSLGLAGGTDTQYF
14	NA	TRBV6-5	NA	TRBJ2-2	TGTGCCAGCAGGCCAGGGTCCAACACCGGGGAGCTGTTTTTT	CASRPGSNTGELFF
13	NA	TRBV5-1	NA	TRBJ1-4	TGCGCCAGCAGCTCTACAACTAATGAAAAACTGTTTTTT	CASSSTTNEKLFF
16	TRBD1	TRBV27	NA	TRBJ2-1	TGTGCCAGCAGACGCATACAGGGGCAGGGGCACAATGAGCAGTTCTTC	CASRRIQGQGHNEQFF
14	NA	TRBV7-2	NA	TRBJ2-5	TGTGCCAGCAGCTTAGGTGGGGCGGTAGAGACCCAGTACTTC	CASSLGGAVETQYF
17	TRBD1	TRBV27	NA	TRBJ1-4	TGTGCCAGCAGTTTATCCCCTTGGGACAGGGGGCTTGAAAAACTGTTTTTT	CASSLSPWDRGLEKLFF
15	NA	TRBV7-2	NA	TRBJ1-5	TGTGCCAGCAGCCCAGTTGGGGCAGGCAATCAGCCCCAGCATTTT	CASSPVGAGNQPQHF
15	NA	TRBV6-5	NA	TRBJ2-1	TGTGCCAGCAGCCGAACAGGGGGGGACCACAATGAGCAGTTCTTC	CASSRTGGDHNEQFF
14	NA	TRBV27	NA	TRBJ2-5	TGTGCCAGCTGGGGGGGCGCAGCCCAAGAGACCCAGTACTTC	CASWGGAAQETQYF
15	TRBD2	TRBV5-7	NA	TRBJ2-5	TGTGCCAGCAGCTTGGCGGCTAGCGGGAGGGAGACCCAGTACTTC	CASSLAASGRETQYF
15	NA	TRBV11-2	NA	TRBJ2-7	TGTGCCAGCAGCTTCAAAACGGGACACATTTACGAGCAGTACTTC	CASSFKTGHIYEQYF
16	NA	TRBV18	NA	TRBJ2-3	TGTGCCAGCTCACTGTCTGCTCGTCCAGCGAATAATACGCAGTATTTT	CASSLSARPANNTQYF
14	NA	TRBV5-4	NA	TRBJ2-3	TGTGCCAGCAGCTTGGCTCCCAGCACAGATACGCAGTATTTT	CASSLAPSTDTQYF
14	NA	TRBV4-1	once	TRBJ1-5	TGCGCCAGCAGCCCAGGACAGCCCAATCAGCCCCAGCATTTT	CASSPGQPNQPQHF
14	NA	TRBV10-2	NA	TRBJ2-7	TGCGCCAGCAGTGCCGGAATAGCCTCCTACGAGCAGTACTTC	CASSAGIASYEQYF
18	TRBD2	TRBV7-2	NA	TRBJ2-1	TGTGCCAGCAGCCCCCGACTGCGCGGGGGGCCTCCGAAGGGTGAGCAGTTCTTC	CASSPRLRGGPPKGEQFF
14	TRBD1	TRBV30	few	TRBJ1-3	TGTGCCCTGGAACAGGGGGCAGCTGGAAACACCATATATTTT	CALEQGAAGNTIYF
13	NA	TRBV6-1	NA	TRBJ1-6	TGTGCCAGCAGTATAACTCATAATTCACCCCTCCACTTT	CASSITHNSPLHF
15	TRBD2	TRBV4-1	NA	TRBJ2-1	TGCGCCAGCAGCCAACAAGCGGGAGGGGGAGATGAGCAGTTCTTC	CASSQQAGGGDEQFF
13	NA	TRBV7-2	NA	TRBJ2-1	TGTGCCAGCAGCTTTTCTAACTACAATGAGCAGTTCTTC	CASSFSNYNEQFF
13	TRBD1	TRBV25-1	few	TRBJ1-1	TGTGCCAGCGGCCGGGACAGGAACACTGAAGCTTTCTTT	CASGRDRNTEAFF
15	TRBD1	TRBV19	NA	TRBJ1-2	TGTGCCAGTAGTATCTCGACGGACAGGTACTATGGCTACACCTTC	CASSISTDRYYGYTF
13	NA	TRBV5-1	NA	TRBJ2-5	TGCGCCAGCAGACTAGGGTCTCAAGAGACCCAGTACTTC	CASRLGSQETQYF
14	TRBD2	TRBV5-1	NA	TRBJ2-5	TGCGCCAGCAGCGGAATAGCGGGCCAAGAGACCCAGTACTTC	CASSGIAGQETQYF
15	NA	TRBV6-1	NA	TRBJ1-6	TGTGCCAGCAGTTCAGAAAGCTCCTATAATTCACCCCTCCACTTT	CASSSESSYNSPLHF